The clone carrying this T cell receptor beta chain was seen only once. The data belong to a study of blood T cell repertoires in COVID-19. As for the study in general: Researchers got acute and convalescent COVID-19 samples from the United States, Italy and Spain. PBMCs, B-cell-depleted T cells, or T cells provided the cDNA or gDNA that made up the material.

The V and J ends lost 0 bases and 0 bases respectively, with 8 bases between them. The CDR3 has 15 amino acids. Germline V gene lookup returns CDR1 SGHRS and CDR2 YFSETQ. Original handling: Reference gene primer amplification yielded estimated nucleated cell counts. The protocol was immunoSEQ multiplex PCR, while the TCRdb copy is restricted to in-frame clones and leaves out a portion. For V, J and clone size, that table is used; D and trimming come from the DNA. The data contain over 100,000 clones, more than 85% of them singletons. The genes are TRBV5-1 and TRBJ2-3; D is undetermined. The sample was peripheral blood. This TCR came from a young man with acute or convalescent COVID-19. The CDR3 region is CASSLEQPSTDTQYF. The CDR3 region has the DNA TGCGCCAGCAGCTTGGAACAACCGAGCACAGATACGCAGTATTTT.